The clone carrying this T cell receptor (beta chain) came up once. Its antigen is as yet unknown. This record belongs to a study of T cells after posttransplantation cyclophosphamide. CDR3 length equals 15 residues. Per the germline V gene, CDR1 is MNHNY and CDR2 is SVGAGI (reference sequence). Germline trimming cut 3 bases from V and 8 bases from J; bases unmatched to any gene: 11. Study-level findings and limits: Donor CD8+ memory clones often dominated recipient blood repertoires at later times. TRB clonality was highly associated with recipient CMV seropositivity and reactivation.

TCRdb keeps only in-frame clones here, not all; method: immunoSEQ multiplex PCR. The data show 20,000 to 25,000 clones, almost 75% seen once. This chain uses TRBV6-6 with TRBJ2-3, with 7 bases fitting TRBD1. The TCR sequence derives from a woman aged 55-75 years in good health, CMV-negative, and a related stem cell transplant donor. The material sequenced was memory CD4+ T cells sorted from PBMCs. For the CDR3, the DNA is TGTGCCAGCAGTTATGATGGGACAGCCAGAGGTACGCAGTATTTT. Encoded protein: CASSYDGTARGTQYF.